This T cell receptor (beta chain) emerged from a study of blood T cell repertoires in COVID-19. Study-wide context: The study drew acute and convalescent COVID-19 samples from the United States, Italy and Spain. Sample material is recorded as cDNA or gDNA derived from T cells, B-cell-depleted T cells, or PBMCs.

Germline V lookup: CDR1 SNHLY, CDR2 FYNNEI. The CDR3 sequence is 16 residues long. Trimming cost V 0 bases and J 8 bases; bases outside gene matches: 5. Methods used by the authors: It was from reference gene primer amplification that nucleated cell counts were estimated. Produced via immunoSEQ multiplex PCR; TCRdb's table is partial and in-frame only. That table gives V, J and clone size, and the DNA gave D and trimming. This repertoire shows around 200,000 clones, around 82% found once; its top ten account for roughly 9.2%. The origin of this receptor is an elderly woman with acute or convalescent COVID-19. The source material was peripheral blood. This rearrangement joins TRBV2 to TRBJ1-4; 11 bases line up with TRBD1. The CDR3 loop reads CASSEAWTGGAEKLFF. Here the CDR3 DNA reads TGTGCCAGCAGTGAAGCATGGACAGGGGGCGCGGAAAAACTGTTTTTT.